The clone carrying this TCR beta chain occurred a few times. These data originate in a study of blood T cell repertoires in COVID-19. In the study overall: Italy, Spain and the United States were the sources of the convalescent and acute COVID-19 samples.

Original data processing: Estimation of nucleated cell counts relied on the amplification of reference gene primers. The assay was immunoSEQ multiplex PCR, and TCRdb's table has in-frame clones only and misses some. That table gives V, J and clone size, and the DNA gave D and trimming. The table has about 150,000 clones, roughly 80% seen once. Source material: peripheral blood. The receptor comes from a man in his 70s with acute or convalescent COVID-19.

The CDR3 nucleotides are TGTGCCAGCAGCTTTACACAGGGAAACCAAGAGACCCAGTACTTC. Translated, it gives CASSFTQGNQETQYF. V usage is TRBV11-3 and J usage is TRBJ2-5; TRBD1 might be the D (6 bases). The CDR3 consists of 15 residues. CDR1 is SGHNT, CDR2 YENEEA, per germline. V shed 3 bases and J shed 0 bases, with 11 bases lying between them.